A single sample gave rise to the 23 T cell receptor beta chains below, sequenced in a study of shared clonotypes between healthy human individuals. Assay used: immunoSEQ multiplex PCR; TCRdb lists only in-frame clones, some missing. The repertoire holds 1.5 million to 2.5 million clones, about 95% seen once, with 0.95% to 1.5% in the top ten. Naivety among CD8 cells was defined by CD45RO negativity and positive CCR7 selection, thereby excluding terminally differentiated effector memory CD45RA+ cells. Sample: naive CD8+ T cells sorted from blood. Receptor source: a man aged 18 to 35 in good health.

The chain couples TRBV6-6 to TRBJ2-3, with D unresolved. The CDR3 spans 13 residues. Germline V lookup: CDR1 MNHNY, CDR2 SVGAGI (reference sequence). The ends were cut back, 7 bases at V and 2 bases at J, with 10 bases in the middle. The CDR3 bases are TGTGCCAGCACCGAGACCCTCACAGATACGCAGTATTTT. Its protein is CASTETLTDTQYF.

The J gene is TRBJ2-5, the V gene TRBV19, with 10 positions matching TRBD2. V was clipped by 4 bases and J by 3 bases; unmatched bases: 8. CDR1 is LNHDA, CDR2 SQIVND, per germline (reference sequence). The CDR3 runs to 16 residues. In DNA, the CDR3 is TGTGCCAGTAGTACCGCCCTCCTAGCGGGAGAAGAGACCCAGTACTTC. Amino acids: CASSTALLAGEETQYF.

The chain has TRBV30 and TRBJ2-2; D is ambiguous. The CDR3 sequence is 13 residues long. V dropped 0 bases and J dropped 8 bases, with 10 bases sitting between them. Germline V lookup: CDR1 GTSNPN, CDR2 SVGIG (reference sequence). DNA of the CDR3: TGTGCCTGGAGTGTCCCGCCGGTGGGGGAGCTGTTTTTT. Its protein is CAWSVPPVGELFF.

The chain uses TRBV27 and TRBJ1-2; D gene uncertain. Germline V lookup: CDR1 MNHEY, CDR2 SMNVEV (reference sequence). Trimming removed 6 bases from V and 8 bases from J, with 16 bases in between. The CDR3 has 13 residues. CDR3 DNA sequence: TGTGCCAGCAGCGATTCGAGGGCTCAGGGCTACACCTTC. The encoded protein is CASSDSRAQGYTF.

The V and J genes are TRBV29-1 and TRBJ1-1, with D maybe TRBD1 (6 bases). The CDR3 covers 16 residues. Per the germline V gene, CDR1 is SQVTM and CDR2 is ANQGSEA. V shed 6 bases and J shed 1 base, with 21 bases lying between them. In DNA, the CDR3 is TGCAGCGTGAAGGGGGATAAGGAGGGGTGGAACACTGAAGCTTTCTTT. It specifies CSVKGDKEGWNTEAFF.

In its sample, this clone was seen once. V usage is TRBV20-1 and J usage is TRBJ2-5; D is unresolved. The CDR3 totals 9 residues. V was pared by 8 bases and J by 3 bases, with 4 bases between. Germline-derived CDR1 and CDR2 are DFQATT and SNEGSKA (reference sequence). The CDR3 DNA reads TGCAGTCTTGAAGAGACCCAGTACTTC. It encodes CSLEETQYF.

This sequence joins TRBV19 and TRBJ2-3, with a possible D match to TRBD2 (5 bases). V lost 6 bases to trimming and J lost 2 bases, with 21 bases between them. This CDR3 is 17 amino acids long. Germline CDR1 reads LNHDA; CDR2 reads SQIVND (reference sequence). In DNA form, the CDR3 reads TGTGCCAGTAGCCTAATCCTAGCAACTGGGGTCACAGATACGCAGTATTTT. It codes for CASSLILATGVTDTQYF.

CDR3 region: CASSPTGGQNYEQYF. The CDR3 coding sequence is TGTGCCAGCAGCCCAACCGGTGGGCAAAACTACGAGCAGTACTTC. The chain recombines TRBV7-2 with TRBJ2-7; D call uncertain. The V gene lost 5 bases and the J gene lost 3 bases, with 17 bases spanning the gap. CDR3 length: 15 residues. Germline CDR1 SGHTA, CDR2 FQGNSA.

The chain links TRBV5-1 to TRBJ2-1, with a weak D call TRBD2 (6 bases). Per the germline V gene, CDR1 is SGHRS and CDR2 is YFSETQ. V gave up 3 bases and J gave up 7 bases, with 17 bases separating them. This CDR3 spans 15 amino acids. CDR3 residues: CASSSGTGLPNEQFF. The CDR3 DNA is TGCGCCAGCAGCTCGGGGACGGGACTCCCGAATGAGCAGTTCTTC.

This clone appeared a few times. The chain has TRBV4-3 and TRBJ1-2, with D uncertain. CDR3 length: 15 amino acids. Trimming left V 1 base short and J 5 bases short, with 14 bases between. The germline CDR1 and CDR2 sequences are LGHNA and YSLEER. CDR3 sequence: CASSQVYLVGYGYTF. Written as DNA, the CDR3 is TGCGCCAGCAGCCAAGTATATTTAGTAGGTTATGGCTACACCTTC.

This chain connects TRBV13 to TRBJ2-2, with D perhaps matching TRBD2 (6 bases). CDR1 is PRHDT, CDR2 FYEKMQ, per germline (reference sequence). V lost 4 bases and J lost 1, with 10 bases in between. The CDR3 is 15 residues long. The CDR3 loop is CASSWGVLNTGELFF. The CDR3 DNA follows: TGTGCCAGCAGCTGGGGGGTATTGAACACCGGGGAGCTGTTTTTT.

Details on this clone: The sample holds other DNA sequences that translate to the same CDR3. The chain joins TRBV7-6 to TRBJ2-2; 8 bases fit TRBD1. In germline, CDR1 is SGHVS, CDR2 FNYEAQ. Trimming removed 4 bases from V and 1 base from J; junction bases left unmatched: 2. The CDR3 runs 15 residues. The CDR3 sequence is CASSSGTGNTGELFF. The CDR3 nucleotides read TGTGCCAGCAGCTCCGGGACAGGGAACACCGGGGAGCTGTTTTTT. The full variable domain, its missing parts supplied by reference TRBV7-6 and TRBJ2-2, is GAGVSQSPRYKVTKRGQDVALRCDPISGHVSLYWYRQALGQGPEFLTYFNYEAQQDKSGLPNDRFSAERPEGSISTLTIQRTEQRDSAMYRCASSSGTGNTGELFFGEGSRLTVL.

The rearrangement links TRBV27 to TRBJ2-7; 7 bases align to TRBD1. The CDR3 is 14 amino acids. V was pared by 4 bases and J by 5 bases, with 8 bases of the junction left unmatched. The germline gives CDR1 MNHEY, CDR2 SMNVEV (reference sequence). CDR3 residues: CASSWGQLANEQYF. The DNA for the CDR3 is TGTGCCAGCAGTTGGGGACAGTTGGCTAACGAGCAGTACTTC.

The chain carries TRBV7-2 and TRBJ2-5; a weak D match, TRBD1 (5 bases). The CDR3 totals 14 residues. Trimming removed 1 base at V and 2 bases at J, with 8 bases between. Looked up from germline, CDR1 is SGHTA and CDR2 is FQGNSA. This CDR3 reads CASSLEGVQETQYF. The CDR3, as DNA: TGTGCCAGCAGCTTAGAAGGGGTTCAAGAGACCCAGTACTTC.

The CDR3 DNA is TGTGCCAGCAGTTTACAGGGGGCCCAGTACGAGCAGTACTTC. Its translation is CASSLQGAQYEQYF. The V call is TRBV6-5, the J call TRBJ2-7; 9 nucleotides agree with TRBD1. This CDR3 contains 14 residues. The V gene's germline CDR1 is MNHEY and CDR2 SVGAGI. The V and J ends lost 4 bases and 4 bases, in that order; junction bases with no gene match: 5.

The gene calls are TRBV2 and TRBJ2-2, with D possibly called TRBD1 or TRBD2 (6 bases each). CDR3 size: 19 residues. Deletions cut 4 bases from V and 6 bases from J, with 27 bases between. Germline lookup yields CDR1 SNHLY and CDR2 FYNNEI. Here the CDR3 reads CASSGGLWRDKGWSGELFF. For the CDR3, the DNA is TGTGCCAGCAGTGGGGGGCTCTGGCGGGATAAGGGTTGGTCCGGGGAGCTGTTTTTT. Variable domain in full (rest from reference TRBV2 and TRBJ2-2): EPEVTQTPSHQVTQMGQEVILRCVPISNHLYFYWYRQILGQKVEFLVSFYNNEISEKSEIFDDQFSVERPDGSNFTLKIRSTKLEDSAMYFCASSGGLWRDKGWSGELFFGEGSRLTVL.

As concerns this clone: Other DNA sequences from this sample encode an identical CDR3 as well. The chain recombines TRBV4-1 with TRBJ2-7, with D maybe TRBD2 (6 bases). The CDR3 length is 13 residues. Trimming shortened V by 3 bases and J by 4 bases, and 10 bases separated the two germline ends. Germline loops: CDR1 MGHRA, CDR2 YSYEKL. The CDR3 DNA reads TGCGCCAGCAGCCAGACTAGAAGTTACGAGCAGTACTTC. This gives the protein CASSQTRSYEQYF.

The chain links TRBV19 to TRBJ2-5; no definite D call. V shed 7 bases and J shed 2 bases, with 11 bases lying between them. The V gene's germline CDR1 is LNHDA and CDR2 SQIVND (reference sequence). This CDR3 spans 13 amino acids. As DNA, the CDR3 is TGTGCCAGTACTAAGACTCGACAAGAGACCCAGTACTTC. Translation: CASTKTRQETQYF.

The chain recombines TRBV4-2 with TRBJ2-7; D is undetermined. This CDR3 spans 19 amino acids. Trimming left V 0 bases short and J 2 bases short, with 23 bases between. Germline CDR1 is LGHNA and CDR2 is YNFKEQ. CDR3 protein: CASSQDRLGFESSTYEQYF. CDR3 bases: TGTGCCAGCAGCCAAGATCGCCTTGGCTTCGAGTCCTCAACCTACGAGCAGTACTTC.

The V and J genes are TRBV27 and TRBJ2-3, with 8 bases that match TRBD2. V was pared by 2 bases and J by 4 bases, with 5 bases of the junction left unmatched. Germline CDR1 MNHEY, CDR2 SMNVEV (reference sequence). The CDR3 sequence is 15 residues long. CDR3 nucleotides: TGTGCCAGCAGTTTACGGGAGGGGAACTCAGATACGCAGTATTTT. Its protein is CASSLREGNSDTQYF.

V is TRBV7-2 and J is TRBJ2-3, with TRBD1 matching 9 bases. CDR1 is SGHTA and CDR2 is FQGNSA in the germline V gene. The CDR3 sequence is 18 residues long. The V and J ends lost 3 bases and 0 bases, in that order; junction bases with no gene match: 10. The CDR3 DNA reads TGTGCCAGCAGCTTCCCCCACAGGGGGCCCCAAAGCACAGATACGCAGTATTTT. This sequence encodes CASSFPHRGPQSTDTQYF.

J is TRBJ1-2 and V is TRBV13; no definite D call. This CDR3 region has 15 residues. V was clipped by 1 base and J by 3 bases, with 12 bases between them. The V gene's germline CDR1 is PRHDT and CDR2 FYEKMQ (reference sequence). For the CDR3, the DNA is TGTGCCAGCAGCTTAGCCCCCCTAGGCTACTATGGCTACACCTTC. It translates to CASSLAPLGYYGYTF.

The J gene is TRBJ2-7, the V gene TRBV4-1; 8 bases are a match to TRBD2. This CDR3 comprises 16 residues. The germline CDR1 and CDR2 sequences are MGHRA and YSYEKL. With 4 bases clipped from V and 2 bases from J, the junction kept 10 bases outside the gene matches. The CDR3 here is CASSPRISGLAYEQYF. Here the CDR3 DNA reads TGCGCCAGCAGCCCGAGAATTTCGGGACTAGCCTACGAGCAGTACTTC.